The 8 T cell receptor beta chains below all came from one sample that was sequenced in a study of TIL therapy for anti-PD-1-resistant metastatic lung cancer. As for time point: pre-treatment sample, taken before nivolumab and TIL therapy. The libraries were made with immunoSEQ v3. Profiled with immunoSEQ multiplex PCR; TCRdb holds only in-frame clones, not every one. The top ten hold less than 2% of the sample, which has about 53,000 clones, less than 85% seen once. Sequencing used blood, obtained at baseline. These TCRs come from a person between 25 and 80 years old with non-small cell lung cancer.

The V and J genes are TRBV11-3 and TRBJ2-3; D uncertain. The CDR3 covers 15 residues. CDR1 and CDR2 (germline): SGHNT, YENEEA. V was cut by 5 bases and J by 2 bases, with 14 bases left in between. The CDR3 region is CASSLLGSYTDTQYF. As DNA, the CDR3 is TGTGCCAGCAGCCTCCTGGGCTCCTACACAGATACGCAGTATTTT.

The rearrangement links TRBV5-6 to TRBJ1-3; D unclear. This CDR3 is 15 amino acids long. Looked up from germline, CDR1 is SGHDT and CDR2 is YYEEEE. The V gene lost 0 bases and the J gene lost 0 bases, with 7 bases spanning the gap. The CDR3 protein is CASSLVSYSGNTIYF. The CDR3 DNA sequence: TGTGCCAGCAGCTTGGTTTCGTACTCTGGAAACACCATATATTTT.

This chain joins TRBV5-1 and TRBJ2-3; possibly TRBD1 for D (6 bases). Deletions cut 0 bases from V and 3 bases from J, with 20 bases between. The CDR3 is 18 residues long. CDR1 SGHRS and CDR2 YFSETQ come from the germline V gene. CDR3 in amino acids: CASSLGNQGSAGTDTQYF. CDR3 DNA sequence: TGCGCCAGCAGCTTGGGCAATCAGGGGTCGGCCGGGACAGATACGCAGTATTTT.

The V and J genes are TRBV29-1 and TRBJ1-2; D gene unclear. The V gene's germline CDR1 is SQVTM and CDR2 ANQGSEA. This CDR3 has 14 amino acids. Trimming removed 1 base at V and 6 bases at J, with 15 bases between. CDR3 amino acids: CSVEGDRSRNGYTF. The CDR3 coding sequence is TGCAGCGTTGAAGGGGATCGGTCTCGGAATGGCTACACCTTC.

In DNA form, the CDR3 reads TGTGCCAGCAGCCAAAACCGAGGACTAGCGGGAAGGTCGTACAATGAGCAGTTCTTC. Amino acid sequence: CASSQNRGLAGRSYNEQFF. This chain links TRBV7-9 with TRBJ2-1; 12 bases map to TRBD2. This CDR3 is 19 amino acids long. Germline assignment: CDR1 SEHNR and CDR2 FQNEAQ (reference sequence). Trimming cost V 5 bases and J 4 bases; bases outside gene matches: 15.

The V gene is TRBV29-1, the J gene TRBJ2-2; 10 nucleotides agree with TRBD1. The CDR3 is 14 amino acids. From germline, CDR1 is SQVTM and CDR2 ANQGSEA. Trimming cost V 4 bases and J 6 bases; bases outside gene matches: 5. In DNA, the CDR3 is TGCAGCGTTGCCGGGACAGGGGTAGCCGGGGAGCTGTTTTTT. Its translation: CSVAGTGVAGELFF.

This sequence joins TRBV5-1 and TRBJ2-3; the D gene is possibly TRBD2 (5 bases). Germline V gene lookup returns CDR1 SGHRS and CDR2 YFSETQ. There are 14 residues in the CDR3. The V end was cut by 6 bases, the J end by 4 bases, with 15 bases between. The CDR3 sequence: CASNLDKAADTQYF. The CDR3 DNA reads TGCGCCAGCAACCTAGACAAAGCGGCAGATACGCAGTATTTT.

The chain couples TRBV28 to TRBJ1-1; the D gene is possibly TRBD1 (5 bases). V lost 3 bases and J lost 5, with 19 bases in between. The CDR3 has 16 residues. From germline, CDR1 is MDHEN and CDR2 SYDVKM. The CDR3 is CASSLAGQEGGTEAFF. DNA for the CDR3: TGTGCCAGCAGTTTGGCGGGGCAGGAAGGTGGGACTGAAGCTTTCTTT.